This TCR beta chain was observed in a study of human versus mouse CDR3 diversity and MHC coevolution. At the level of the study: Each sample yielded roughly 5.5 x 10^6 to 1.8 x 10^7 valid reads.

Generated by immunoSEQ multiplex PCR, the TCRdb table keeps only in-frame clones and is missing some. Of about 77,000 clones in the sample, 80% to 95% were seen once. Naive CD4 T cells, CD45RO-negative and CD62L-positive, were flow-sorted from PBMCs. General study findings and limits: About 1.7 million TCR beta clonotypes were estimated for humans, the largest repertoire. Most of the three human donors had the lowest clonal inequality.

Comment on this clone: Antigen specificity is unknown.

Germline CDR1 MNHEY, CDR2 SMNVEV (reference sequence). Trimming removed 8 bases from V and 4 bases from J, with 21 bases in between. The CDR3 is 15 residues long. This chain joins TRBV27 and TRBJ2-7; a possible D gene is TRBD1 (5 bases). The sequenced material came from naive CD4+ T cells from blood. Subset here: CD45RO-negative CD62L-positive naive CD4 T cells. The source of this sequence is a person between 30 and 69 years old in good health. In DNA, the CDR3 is TGTGCCAGCGCCGCCGGCAGGGTTCTTACTTACGAGCAGTACTTC. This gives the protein CASAAGRVLTYEQYF.